This T cell receptor (beta chain) originates from a study of T cell repertoires in cytomegalovirus infection. Study as a whole: In the study, CMV epitopes included recently identified HLA-C-restricted and well-studied HLA-B-restricted ones. Both CMV infection and a matching HLA type were indicated by public TCR beta signatures. Study-wide results and caveats: There were carriers of CMV plus the relevant HLA, and cumulative public TCR beta family frequency identified them. HLA-C-restricted TCR beta clonotypes specific for CMV led the ex vivo response.

As for this clonotype: Its antigen remains unknown.

The V segment lost 2 bases and the J segment 6 bases; nucleotides outside the gene matches: 6. The CDR3 is made up of 15 amino acids. Germline loops: CDR1 SGHAT, CDR2 FQNNGV. TCRdb analysed the reads with MiXCR anew, one entry per CDR3 protein. The table has some 500,000 distinct CDR3 sequences, 40% seen once. The rearrangement links TRBV11-2 to TRBJ2-1, with 8 positions matching TRBD2. The origin of this receptor is a human donor in good health (CMV status not recorded). Some clones in this sample may be carry-over from other donors' samples. Sequenced here: cultured PBMCs, sampled from culture after CMV antigen stimulation. CDR3 protein: CASSLSGSHPNEQFF. CDR3 coding DNA: TGTGCCAGCAGCTTAAGCGGGAGCCATCCCAATGAGCAGTTCTTC. Full variable domain (missing parts from reference TRBV11-2 and TRBJ2-1): EAGVAQSPRYKIIEKRQSVAFWCNPISGHATLYWYQQILGQGPKLLIQFQNNGVVDDSQLPKDRFSAERLKGVDSTLKIQPAKLEDSAVYLCASSLSGSHPNEQFFGPGTRLTVL.